This T cell receptor (beta chain) originates from a study of blood T cells in healthy people across ages. Findings and limits, study-wide: Fewer expanded clones and more diversity marked long-lived versus aged donors.

As concerns this clonotype: What it recognizes is unknown.

A J-beta primer mix and a sample-barcoded 5' primer were used in a second PCR of roughly 6 to 11 cycles. TCRdb re-called the 5' RACE reads with MiXCR, one entry per CDR3 protein. The sample lists over 700,000 distinct CDR3 sequences, roughly 25% occurring once. CDR1 is MGHRA and CDR2 is YSYEKL in the germline V gene. The CDR3 covers 12 residues. These sequences were also reported in another study, on T cells of mothers and their children.

The rearrangement uses TRBV4-1 and TRBJ2-5; D is unclear. The better agreement between TRBJ2-1 and the DNA end casts doubt on the J call. This sequence was found in a boy aged 5-17 years in good health. The sequenced sample consisted of blood. DNA of the CDR3: TGCGCCAGCAGCCAAGACACAATTGAGCAGTTCTTC. Translation gives CASSQDTIEQFF.